One sample yielded the 13 T cell receptor beta chains listed below, sequenced in a study of shared clonotypes between healthy human individuals (dated by TCRdb to the early 2020s). Library preparation was by the immunoSEQ multiplex PCR assay. As stored in TCRdb, this immuneACCESS dataset retains in-frame rearrangements with V and J assigned. A fraction of the clones does not appear; measured against another copy, unresolved V genes explain less than half of the discrepancy, and the remainder lacks a known reason. The sample table shows approximately 740,000 clones, and roughly 70% are seen once. The leading ten clones occupy 1.5% to 2% of the sample. The source material was memory CD4+ T cells sorted from blood. Taken with the paper, the label for cell subset or site translates to: CD45RA-negative fraction. Receptors were obtained from a woman aged 25 to 39 in good health.

The gene calls are TRBV4-1 and TRBJ2-5, with D possibly being TRBD2 (5 bases). CDR1 is MGHRA and CDR2 is YSYEKL in the germline V gene. Trimming cost V 0 bases and J 1 base, with 12 bases left between them. The CDR3 is 16 amino acids. The CDR3 DNA is TGCGCCAGCAGCCAAGATGGGGTCAGCGGCCAAGAGACCCAGTACTTC. It codes for CASSQDGVSGQETQYF.

Notes on this clone: A single base separates this from a much larger clone, so it may be a read error. The J gene is TRBJ2-7, the V gene TRBV6-5; 7 positions agree with TRBD2. This CDR3 is 14 amino acids long. CDR1 and CDR2 (germline): MNHEY, SVGAGI. V gave up 2 bases and J gave up 0 bases; unmatched junction bases: 1. The DNA for the CDR3 is TGTGCCAGCAGTTACAAGCGGGACTCCTACGAGCAGTACTTC. The encoded protein is CASSYKRDSYEQYF.

This rearrangement joins TRBV5-1 to TRBJ2-7, with TRBD2 matching 12 bases. This CDR3 is 18 amino acids long. V gave up 4 bases and J gave up 4 bases; unmatched junction bases: 15. CDR1 and CDR2 (germline): SGHRS, YFSETQ. The CDR3 nucleotides read TGCGCCAGCAGCCGGGGTCCGCTAGCGGGAGGGATTTATTACGAGCAGTACTTC. Residues: CASSRGPLAGGIYYEQYF.

This clone was detected once. The J gene is TRBJ2-2, the V gene TRBV5-4, with 11 bases fitting TRBD2. The CDR3 extends over 16 amino acids. The J segment lost 5 bases and the V segment lost 4 bases, leaving 7 bases of the junction unmatched. Germline CDR1 and CDR2: SGHNT and YYREEE (reference sequence). The CDR3 nucleotides are TGTGCCAGCAGCGGGCGACTAGCGGGAAAAACCGGGGAGCTGTTTTTT. Protein product: CASSGRLAGKTGELFF. The entire variable domain, with the rest obtained from reference TRBV5-4 and TRBJ2-2, is as follows: ETGVTQSPTHLIKTRGQQVTLRCSSQSGHNTVSWYQQALGQGPQFIFQYYREEENGRGNFPPRFSGLQFPNYSSELNVNALELDDSALYLCASSGRLAGKTGELFFGEGSRLTVL.

The chain recombines TRBV18 with TRBJ1-5; D may be TRBD1 (6 bases). CDR3 length: 16 residues. The V and J ends lost 2 bases and 2 bases respectively, with 13 bases between them. Looked up from germline, CDR1 is KGHSH and CDR2 is LQKENI. CDR3 protein: CASSPEARGGNQPQHF. The CDR3 DNA is TGTGCCAGCTCACCAGAGGCCAGGGGTGGCAATCAGCCCCAGCATTTT.

The chain couples TRBV28 to TRBJ2-3; tentatively, D is TRBD2 (6 bases). CDR3 size: 14 residues. CDR1 is MDHEN, CDR2 SYDVKM, per germline. V gave up 7 bases and J gave up 6 bases, with 17 bases separating them. The CDR3 loop reads CASNGKGRWDTQYF. The CDR3, as DNA: TGTGCCAGCAATGGGAAAGGGAGGTGGGATACGCAGTATTTT.

This clone was found a few times. This sequence joins TRBV28 and TRBJ1-5; D ambiguous. Trimming pared 5 bases from V and 0 bases from J, leaving 11 bases between. Germline V gene lookup returns CDR1 MDHEN and CDR2 SYDVKM. The CDR3 consists of 15 residues. CDR3 coding DNA: TGTGCCAGCAGTCTTCGACGATTTAGCAATCAGCCCCAGCATTTT. Its translation is CASSLRRFSNQPQHF.

The chain recombines TRBV29-1 with TRBJ2-7; perhaps TRBD1 as D (5 bases). The CDR3 contains 15 residues. Germline V gene lookup returns CDR1 SQVTM and CDR2 ANQGSEA. V lost 2 bases, J lost 7 bases, and 21 bases lay in between. The CDR3 protein is CSVETGDKGLREQYF. For the CDR3, the DNA is TGCAGCGTTGAAACAGGTGACAAGGGATTACGGGAGCAGTACTTC.

Comments on this clone: Possible read error: a much larger clone is one base away. The CDR3 reads CAISGKQGTISTNF. For the CDR3, the DNA is TGTGCCATCAGTGGGAAGCAGGGTACCATCTCTACGAACTTC. This chain joins TRBV10-3 and TRBJ2-7; TRBD1 might be the D (5 bases). The length of the CDR3 is 14 residues. Germline V gene data show CDR1 as ENHRY and CDR2 as SYGVKD.

This chain links TRBV4-1 with TRBJ2-3; 11 nucleotides line up with TRBD2. The CDR3 spans 15 residues. CDR1 and CDR2 (germline): MGHRA, YSYEKL. V shed 0 bases, J shed 9 bases, and the junction held 5 bases outside the gene matches. The CDR3 DNA sequence: TGCGCCAGCAGCCAAGATTTACCTAGCGGGAGGACGCAGTATTTT. This encodes CASSQDLPSGRTQYF.

The V gene is TRBV7-9, the J gene TRBJ1-1; 8 positions match TRBD1. From germline, CDR1 is SEHNR and CDR2 FQNEAQ (reference sequence). The CDR3 sequence is 14 residues long. After removal of 5 bases from V and 5 bases from J, the junction contained 7 bases not matched to a gene. CDR3 amino acids: CASSTGQGSTEAFF. Here the CDR3 DNA reads TGTGCCAGCAGCACCGGACAGGGCTCTACTGAAGCTTTCTTT.

The V call is TRBV7-9, the J call TRBJ2-1, with TRBD2 identical over 14 bases. After removal of 6 bases from V and 9 bases from J, the junction contained 10 bases not matched to a gene. This CDR3 comprises 16 residues. Per germline, CDR1 SEHNR and CDR2 FQNEAQ (reference sequence). The CDR3 here is CASSPRGTSGSGEQFF. Here the CDR3 DNA reads TGTGCCAGCAGTCCCCGAGGGACTAGCGGGAGCGGTGAGCAGTTCTTC.

This rearrangement joins TRBV2 to TRBJ2-3; 7 bases align to TRBD1. After removal of 5 bases from V and 5 bases from J, the junction contained 4 bases not matched to a gene. CDR3 length equals 13 residues. The V gene's germline CDR1 is SNHLY and CDR2 FYNNEI. The CDR3: CASSRQGIDTQYF. For the CDR3, the DNA is TGTGCCAGCAGTCGACAGGGAATAGATACGCAGTATTTT.